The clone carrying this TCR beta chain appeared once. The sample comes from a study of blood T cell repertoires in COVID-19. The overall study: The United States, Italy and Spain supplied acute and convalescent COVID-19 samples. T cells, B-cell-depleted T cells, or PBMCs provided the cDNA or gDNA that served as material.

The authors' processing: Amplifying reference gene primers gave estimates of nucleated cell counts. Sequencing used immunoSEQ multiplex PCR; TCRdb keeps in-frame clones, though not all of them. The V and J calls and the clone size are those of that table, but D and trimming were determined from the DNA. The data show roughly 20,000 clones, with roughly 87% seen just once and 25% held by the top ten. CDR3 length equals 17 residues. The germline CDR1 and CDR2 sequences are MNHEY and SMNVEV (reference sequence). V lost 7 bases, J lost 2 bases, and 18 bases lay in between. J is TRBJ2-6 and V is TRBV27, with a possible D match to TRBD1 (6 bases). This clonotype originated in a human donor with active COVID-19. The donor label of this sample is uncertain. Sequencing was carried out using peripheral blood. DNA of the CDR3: TGTGCCAGCACCCCCCTTTCACAGGGAACTGGGGCCAACGTCCTGACTTTC. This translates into CASTPLSQGTGANVLTF. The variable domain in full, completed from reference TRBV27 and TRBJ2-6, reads EAQVTQNPRYLITVTGKKLTVTCSQNMNHEYMSWYRQDPGLGLRQIYYSMNVEVTDKGDVPEGYKVSRKEKRNFPLILESPSPNQTSLYFCASTPLSQGTGANVLTFGAGSRLTVL.